The entry below describes one T cell receptor (beta chain). Its cognate antigen is unknown. These data belong to a study of identical twins. Broader study findings: For zero-insertion analyses, partial confounding could come from invariant MAIT and iNKT cells.

Germline V gives CDR1 SGHRS, CDR2 YFSETQ. The CDR3 loop spans 17 amino acids. The V and J ends lost 2 bases and 8 bases, in that order; junction bases with no gene match: 15. TCRdb redid the calling of the 5' RACE reads with MiXCR, one entry per CDR3 protein. The data show some 210,000 distinct CDR3 sequences, 15% seen once. This same sample was also taken into another study, of T cells expressing NK-cell markers. Turning to that study: Beta-chain profiling covered CD3+CD56+NKG2C+, CD3+CD56+NKG2C- and CD3+CD56-NKG2C+ sorted subsets.

Sequencing was carried out using CD8+ T cells sorted from blood. The rearrangement links TRBV5-1 to TRBJ2-1, with 8 bases that match TRBD2. This receptor was obtained from a woman in her late teens or twenties in good health. DNA of the CDR3: TGCGCCAGCAGCTTCGTCTTAGGTCGGGGGGGCCTGGATGAGCAGTTCTTC. Residues: CASSFVLGRGGLDEQFF.